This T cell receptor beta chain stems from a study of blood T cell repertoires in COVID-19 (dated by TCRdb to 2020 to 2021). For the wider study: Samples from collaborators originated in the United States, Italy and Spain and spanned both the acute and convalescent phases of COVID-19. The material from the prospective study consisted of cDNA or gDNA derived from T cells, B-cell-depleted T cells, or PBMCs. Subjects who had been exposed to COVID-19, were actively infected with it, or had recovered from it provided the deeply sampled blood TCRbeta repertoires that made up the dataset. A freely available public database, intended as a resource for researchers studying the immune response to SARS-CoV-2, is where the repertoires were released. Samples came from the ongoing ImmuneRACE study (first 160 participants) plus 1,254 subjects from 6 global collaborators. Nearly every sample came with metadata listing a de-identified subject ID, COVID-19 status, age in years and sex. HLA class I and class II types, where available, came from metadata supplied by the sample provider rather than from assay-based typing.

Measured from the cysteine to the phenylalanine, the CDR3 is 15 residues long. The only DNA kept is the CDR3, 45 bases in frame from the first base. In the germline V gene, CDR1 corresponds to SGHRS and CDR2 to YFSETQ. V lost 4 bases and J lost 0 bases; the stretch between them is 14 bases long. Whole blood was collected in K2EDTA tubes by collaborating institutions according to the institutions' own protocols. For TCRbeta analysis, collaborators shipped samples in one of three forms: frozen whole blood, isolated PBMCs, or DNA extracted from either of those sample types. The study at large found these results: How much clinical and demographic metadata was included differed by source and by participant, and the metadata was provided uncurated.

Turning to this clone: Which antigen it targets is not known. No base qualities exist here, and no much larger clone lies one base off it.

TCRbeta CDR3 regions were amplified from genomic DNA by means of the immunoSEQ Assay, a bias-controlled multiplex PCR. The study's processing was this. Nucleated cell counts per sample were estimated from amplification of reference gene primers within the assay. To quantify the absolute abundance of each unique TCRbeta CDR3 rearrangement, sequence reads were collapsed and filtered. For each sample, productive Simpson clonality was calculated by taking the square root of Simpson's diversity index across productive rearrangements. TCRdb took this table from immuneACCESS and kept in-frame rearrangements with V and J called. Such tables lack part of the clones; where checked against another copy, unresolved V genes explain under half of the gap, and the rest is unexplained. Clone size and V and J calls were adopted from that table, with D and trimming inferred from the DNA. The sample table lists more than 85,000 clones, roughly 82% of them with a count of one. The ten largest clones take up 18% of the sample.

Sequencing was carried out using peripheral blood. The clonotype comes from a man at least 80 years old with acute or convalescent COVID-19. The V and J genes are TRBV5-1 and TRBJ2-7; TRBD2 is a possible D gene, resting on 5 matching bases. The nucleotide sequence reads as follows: TGCGCCAGCAGCGTGACGTATGGGAGCTCCTACGAGCAGTACTTC. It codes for CASSVTYGSSYEQYF.